The clone carrying this T cell receptor (beta chain) has just one count. The CDR3 has 14 residues. V was trimmed by 1 base and J by 5 bases, leaving 12 bases between them. Germline CDR1 SEHNR, CDR2 FQNEAQ (reference sequence). These data are taken from a study of T cell changes during pregnancy in multiple sclerosis. TCRdb's table, derived via immunoSEQ multiplex PCR, lists solely in-frame clones and lacks some. The repertoire includes just under 100,000 clones, approximately 93% of them detected once, and 0.99% sits in the top ten. The receptor was derived from a female donor with multiple sclerosis, enrolled in a pregnancy study. The chain has TRBV7-9 and TRBJ2-7; tentative D call: TRBD1 (5 bases). This material consisted of peripheral blood, taken after pregnancy. The CDR3 is CASSLDLRANEQYF. In nucleotides, the CDR3 is TGTGCCAGCAGCTTAGATCTCAGGGCTAACGAGCAGTACTTC.